The T cell receptor (beta chain) under discussion was sequenced for a study of CD8+ T cells in alopecia areata (dated 2018 in TCRdb). Regarding the research as a whole: The treated patients, all with moderate-to-severe alopecia areata, were enrolled in an open-label pilot trial of oral tofacitinib given at 5 to 10 mg twice daily. Patients stayed on tofacitinib for 6 to 18 months and then had 6 months of follow-up off drug so that delayed response and recurrence could be assessed. In both human patients and the C3H/HeJ mouse model, the study applied high-throughput TCRbeta sequencing to look at T cell clonal expansion in alopecia areata. On the human side, TCRbeta sequencing was run on scalp tissue and on sorted CD4+ and CD8+ peripheral blood T cells from healthy controls and from alopecia areata patients with either patchy or totalis/universalis disease. Patients on tofacitinib were biopsied at baseline and after 4 and 24 weeks of treatment, and several of the patients also had a later scalp biopsy. Scalp clonality was compared among normal scalp (n=4), patchy alopecia areata scalp (n=8), and alopecia totalis/universalis scalp (n=8). The RNA source kit depended on sample type: the PAXgene miRNA kit for fixed scalp, the miRNeasy kit for PBMCs, and the RNeasy kit for mouse skin. TCRbeta CDR3 regions were amplified by immunoSEQ multiplex PCR using 35 Vbeta forward and 13 Jbeta reverse primers.

With regard to this clone: Its antigen is unknown. No much larger clone is present one base from it, and per-base qualities are unavailable.

From alopecia areata patients, peripheral blood was collected along with lesional scalp punch biopsies. PBMCs were separated by density centrifugation and stained for CD3, CD4 and CD8, after which CD4+ and CD8+ T cells were sorted on a FACSAria. Overall results and qualifications from the work: Scalp TCR repertoire analysis is complicated because resident alphabeta T cells in normal human skin are also sequenced, whereas mouse skin is dominated by gammadelta T cells. Shared TCR sequences between patients were less evident than in mice, which may be partly attributable to HLA diversity in the patient population. Lesional scalp, especially in alopecia totalis/universalis, showed higher clonality and more expanded CD8+ clones than normal scalp, suggesting antigenic drive.

Preparation of the library involved the immunoSEQ multiplex PCR assay. For TCR sequencing, RNA was extracted from every sample and reverse transcribed into cDNA to serve as template. SuperScript III was used to make first-strand cDNA, primed with a 2:1 mix of oligo-dT and random hexamers. Amplification bias was assessed with a synthetic immune receptor repertoire, and residual bias was removed computationally. As for the original processing: Raw reads were preprocessed to remove errors, and CDR3 was defined by IMGT conventions from the conserved cysteine to phenylalanine. Clonality was computed by normalizing Shannon entropy by log2 of the number of productive unique TCRs and subtracting the result from 1. Scalp TCRbeta sequences were cross-referenced with sorted blood CD4 and CD8 repertoires so that the CD4 or CD8 identity of scalp clones could be inferred. TCRdb limited this immuneACCESS table to in-frame rearrangements with V and J called. A share of clones is missing; checked studies link under half to unresolved V genes, and the rest is unexplained. Clone size and V and J calls were adopted from that table, with D and trimming inferred from the DNA. Counted in this sample were more than 85,000 clones; nearly 45% of them appeared once. In total, the top ten clones hold around 0.8% of the sample.

This receptor was taken from a human donor with alopecia areata. Sequenced sample: CD4+ T cells sorted from blood.

The DNA reads TGCAGCGTTCGTGAGCAGAACACTGAAGCTTTCTTT. Its amino acids are CSVREQNTEAFF. The rearrangement joined TRBV29-1 to TRBJ1-1; there is no confident call for the D gene. Trimming takes 5 bases from V and 1 base from J, and the germline ends sit 8 bases apart. The CDR3 numbers 12 residues from cysteine through phenylalanine. The read is trimmed to its CDR3 DNA, 36 bases read in frame from base 1. CDR1 and CDR2, looked up from the germline V gene, are SQVTM and ANQGSEA.